This T cell receptor beta chain was identified during a study of identical twins. TCRdb re-called the 5' RACE reads with MiXCR, one entry per CDR3 protein. The sample has about 530,000 distinct CDR3 sequences; about a fifth are singletons. Broader study findings: A partial confounding effect on zero-insertion analyses could come from invariant MAIT and iNKT cells. Abundant cord blood beta clonotypes carried fewer insertions; memory repertoires showed none. Donors were not followed over many years; analysis was cross-sectional.

Note on this clonotype: Its specificity is unknown.

This CDR3 contains 15 residues. V was shortened by 0 bases and J by 2 bases, with 10 bases between the two germline ends. Germline V gene sequence: CDR1 MGHRA, CDR2 YSYEKL. The sample was also linked to a second study, of yellow fever vaccine responses in identical twins. That study adds: Reports say the vaccine T cell response in twins looked partly convergent and partly personalized.

The origin of this receptor is a woman between 18 and 29 years old in good health. Sequencing was performed on CD4+ T cells sorted from blood. The gene calls are TRBV4-1 and TRBJ1-1; D call uncertain. CDR3 bases: TGCGCCAGCAGCCAAGATCAGGTATCCAACACTGAAGCTTTCTTT. This translates into CASSQDQVSNTEAFF.